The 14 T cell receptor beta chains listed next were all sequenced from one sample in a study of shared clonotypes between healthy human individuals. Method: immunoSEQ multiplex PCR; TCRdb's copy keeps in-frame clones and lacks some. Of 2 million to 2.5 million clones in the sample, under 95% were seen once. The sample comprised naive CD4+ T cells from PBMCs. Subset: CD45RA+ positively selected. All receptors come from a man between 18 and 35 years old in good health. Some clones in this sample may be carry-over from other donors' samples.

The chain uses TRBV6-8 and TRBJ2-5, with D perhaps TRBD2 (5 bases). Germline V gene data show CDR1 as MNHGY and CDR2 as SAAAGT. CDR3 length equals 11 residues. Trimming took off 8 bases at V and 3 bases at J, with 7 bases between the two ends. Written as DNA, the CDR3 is TGTGCCAGCTGGAGGAAAGAGACCCAGTACTTC. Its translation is CASWRKETQYF.

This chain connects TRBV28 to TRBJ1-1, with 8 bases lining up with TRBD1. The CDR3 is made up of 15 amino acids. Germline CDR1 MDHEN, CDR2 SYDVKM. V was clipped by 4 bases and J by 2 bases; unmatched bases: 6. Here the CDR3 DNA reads TGTGCCAGCAGTTCACACAGGGGGGGAAACACTGAAGCTTTCTTT. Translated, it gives CASSSHRGGNTEAFF.

The CDR3 sequence: CASSLSMVERLAFF. DNA for the CDR3: TGTGCCAGCAGTTTATCGATGGTGGAACGGTTGGCTTTCTTT. This chain uses TRBV27 with TRBJ1-1; D call uncertain. The germline CDR1 and CDR2 sequences are MNHEY and SMNVEV (reference sequence). The CDR3 consists of 14 residues. The ends were cut back, 0 bases at V and 11 bases at J, with 16 bases in the middle.

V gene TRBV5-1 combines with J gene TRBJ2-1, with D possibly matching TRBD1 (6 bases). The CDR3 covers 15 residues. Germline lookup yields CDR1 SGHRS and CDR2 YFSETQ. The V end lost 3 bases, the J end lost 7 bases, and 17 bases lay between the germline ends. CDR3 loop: CASSYSDRDKNEQFF. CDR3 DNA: TGCGCCAGCAGCTATTCTGACCGGGACAAGAATGAGCAGTTCTTC.

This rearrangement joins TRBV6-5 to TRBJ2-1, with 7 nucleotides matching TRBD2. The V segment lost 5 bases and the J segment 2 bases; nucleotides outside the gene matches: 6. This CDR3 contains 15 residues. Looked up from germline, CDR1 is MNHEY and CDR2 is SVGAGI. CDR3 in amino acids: CASSPRLATYNEQFF. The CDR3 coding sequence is TGTGCCAGCAGTCCTAGACTAGCCACCTACAATGAGCAGTTCTTC.

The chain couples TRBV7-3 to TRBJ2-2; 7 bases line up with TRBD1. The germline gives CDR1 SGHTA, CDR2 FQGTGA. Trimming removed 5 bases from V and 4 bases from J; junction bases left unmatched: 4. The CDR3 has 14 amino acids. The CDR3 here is CASSVRGTTGELFF. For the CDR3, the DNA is TGTGCCAGCAGCGTCAGGGGGACCACCGGGGAGCTGTTTTTT.

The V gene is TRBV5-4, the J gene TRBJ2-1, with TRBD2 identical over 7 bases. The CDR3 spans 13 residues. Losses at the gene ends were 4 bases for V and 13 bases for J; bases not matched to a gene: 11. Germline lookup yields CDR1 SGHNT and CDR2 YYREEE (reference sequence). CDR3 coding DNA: TGTGCCAGCAGCGGGGGACTATACAAAAATCAGTTCTTC. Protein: CASSGGLYKNQFF. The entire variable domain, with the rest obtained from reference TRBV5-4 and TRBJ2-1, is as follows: ETGVTQSPTHLIKTRGQQVTLRCSSQSGHNTVSWYQQALGQGPQFIFQYYREEENGRGNFPPRFSGLQFPNYSSELNVNALELDDSALYLCASSGGLYKNQFFGPGTRLTVL.

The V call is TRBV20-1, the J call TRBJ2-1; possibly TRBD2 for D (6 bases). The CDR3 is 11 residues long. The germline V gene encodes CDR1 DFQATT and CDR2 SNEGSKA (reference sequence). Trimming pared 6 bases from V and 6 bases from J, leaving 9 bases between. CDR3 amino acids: CSALTSNEQFF. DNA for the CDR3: TGCAGTGCCCTGACTAGCAATGAGCAGTTCTTC.

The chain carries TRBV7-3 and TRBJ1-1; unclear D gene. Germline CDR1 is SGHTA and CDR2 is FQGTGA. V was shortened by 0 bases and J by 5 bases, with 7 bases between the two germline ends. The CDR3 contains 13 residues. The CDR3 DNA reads TGTGCCAGCAGCTTAACCCCCGCGACTGAAGCTTTCTTT. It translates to CASSLTPATEAFF.

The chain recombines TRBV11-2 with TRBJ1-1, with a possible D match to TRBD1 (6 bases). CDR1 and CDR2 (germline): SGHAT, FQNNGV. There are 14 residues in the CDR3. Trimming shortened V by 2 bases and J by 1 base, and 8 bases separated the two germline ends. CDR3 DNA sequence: TGTGCCAGCAGCTTAACAGGGCAGAACACTGAAGCTTTCTTT. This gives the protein CASSLTGQNTEAFF.

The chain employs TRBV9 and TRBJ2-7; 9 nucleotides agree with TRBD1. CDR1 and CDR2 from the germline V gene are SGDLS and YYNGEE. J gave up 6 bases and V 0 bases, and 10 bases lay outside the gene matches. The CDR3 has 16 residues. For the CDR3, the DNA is TGTGCCAGCAGCGTAGATGGCGGGACAGGGCTCGCCGAGCAGTACTTC. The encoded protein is CASSVDGGTGLAEQYF.

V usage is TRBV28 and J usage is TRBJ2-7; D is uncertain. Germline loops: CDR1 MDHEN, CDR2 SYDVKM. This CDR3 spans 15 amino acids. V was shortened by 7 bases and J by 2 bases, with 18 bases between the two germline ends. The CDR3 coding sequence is TGTGCCAGCACCCCAACACCGCGGAATCCCTACGAGCAGTACTTC. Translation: CASTPTPRNPYEQYF. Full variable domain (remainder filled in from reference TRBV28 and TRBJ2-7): DVKVTQSSRYLVKRTGEKVFLECVQDMDHENMFWYRQDPGLGLRLIYFSYDVKMKEKGDIPEGYSVSREKKERFSLILESASTNQTSMYLCASTPTPRNPYEQYFGPGTRLTVT.

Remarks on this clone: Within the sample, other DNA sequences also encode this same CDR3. The CDR3 DNA is TGTGCCAGCAGCCGGGGACAGAGCACAGATACGCAGTATTTT. It yields the protein CASSRGQSTDTQYF. The chain is built from TRBV7-6 and TRBJ2-3; the match to TRBD1 covers 7 bases. V shed 5 bases and J 0 bases; nucleotides not matched to a gene: 2. There are 14 residues in the CDR3. From germline, CDR1 is SGHVS and CDR2 FNYEAQ.

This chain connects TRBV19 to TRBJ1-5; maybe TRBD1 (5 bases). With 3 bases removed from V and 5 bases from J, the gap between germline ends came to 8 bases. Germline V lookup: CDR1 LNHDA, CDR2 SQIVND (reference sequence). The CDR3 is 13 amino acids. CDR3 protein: CASSMLGDQPQHF. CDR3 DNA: TGTGCCAGTAGTATGCTGGGGGATCAGCCCCAGCATTTT.